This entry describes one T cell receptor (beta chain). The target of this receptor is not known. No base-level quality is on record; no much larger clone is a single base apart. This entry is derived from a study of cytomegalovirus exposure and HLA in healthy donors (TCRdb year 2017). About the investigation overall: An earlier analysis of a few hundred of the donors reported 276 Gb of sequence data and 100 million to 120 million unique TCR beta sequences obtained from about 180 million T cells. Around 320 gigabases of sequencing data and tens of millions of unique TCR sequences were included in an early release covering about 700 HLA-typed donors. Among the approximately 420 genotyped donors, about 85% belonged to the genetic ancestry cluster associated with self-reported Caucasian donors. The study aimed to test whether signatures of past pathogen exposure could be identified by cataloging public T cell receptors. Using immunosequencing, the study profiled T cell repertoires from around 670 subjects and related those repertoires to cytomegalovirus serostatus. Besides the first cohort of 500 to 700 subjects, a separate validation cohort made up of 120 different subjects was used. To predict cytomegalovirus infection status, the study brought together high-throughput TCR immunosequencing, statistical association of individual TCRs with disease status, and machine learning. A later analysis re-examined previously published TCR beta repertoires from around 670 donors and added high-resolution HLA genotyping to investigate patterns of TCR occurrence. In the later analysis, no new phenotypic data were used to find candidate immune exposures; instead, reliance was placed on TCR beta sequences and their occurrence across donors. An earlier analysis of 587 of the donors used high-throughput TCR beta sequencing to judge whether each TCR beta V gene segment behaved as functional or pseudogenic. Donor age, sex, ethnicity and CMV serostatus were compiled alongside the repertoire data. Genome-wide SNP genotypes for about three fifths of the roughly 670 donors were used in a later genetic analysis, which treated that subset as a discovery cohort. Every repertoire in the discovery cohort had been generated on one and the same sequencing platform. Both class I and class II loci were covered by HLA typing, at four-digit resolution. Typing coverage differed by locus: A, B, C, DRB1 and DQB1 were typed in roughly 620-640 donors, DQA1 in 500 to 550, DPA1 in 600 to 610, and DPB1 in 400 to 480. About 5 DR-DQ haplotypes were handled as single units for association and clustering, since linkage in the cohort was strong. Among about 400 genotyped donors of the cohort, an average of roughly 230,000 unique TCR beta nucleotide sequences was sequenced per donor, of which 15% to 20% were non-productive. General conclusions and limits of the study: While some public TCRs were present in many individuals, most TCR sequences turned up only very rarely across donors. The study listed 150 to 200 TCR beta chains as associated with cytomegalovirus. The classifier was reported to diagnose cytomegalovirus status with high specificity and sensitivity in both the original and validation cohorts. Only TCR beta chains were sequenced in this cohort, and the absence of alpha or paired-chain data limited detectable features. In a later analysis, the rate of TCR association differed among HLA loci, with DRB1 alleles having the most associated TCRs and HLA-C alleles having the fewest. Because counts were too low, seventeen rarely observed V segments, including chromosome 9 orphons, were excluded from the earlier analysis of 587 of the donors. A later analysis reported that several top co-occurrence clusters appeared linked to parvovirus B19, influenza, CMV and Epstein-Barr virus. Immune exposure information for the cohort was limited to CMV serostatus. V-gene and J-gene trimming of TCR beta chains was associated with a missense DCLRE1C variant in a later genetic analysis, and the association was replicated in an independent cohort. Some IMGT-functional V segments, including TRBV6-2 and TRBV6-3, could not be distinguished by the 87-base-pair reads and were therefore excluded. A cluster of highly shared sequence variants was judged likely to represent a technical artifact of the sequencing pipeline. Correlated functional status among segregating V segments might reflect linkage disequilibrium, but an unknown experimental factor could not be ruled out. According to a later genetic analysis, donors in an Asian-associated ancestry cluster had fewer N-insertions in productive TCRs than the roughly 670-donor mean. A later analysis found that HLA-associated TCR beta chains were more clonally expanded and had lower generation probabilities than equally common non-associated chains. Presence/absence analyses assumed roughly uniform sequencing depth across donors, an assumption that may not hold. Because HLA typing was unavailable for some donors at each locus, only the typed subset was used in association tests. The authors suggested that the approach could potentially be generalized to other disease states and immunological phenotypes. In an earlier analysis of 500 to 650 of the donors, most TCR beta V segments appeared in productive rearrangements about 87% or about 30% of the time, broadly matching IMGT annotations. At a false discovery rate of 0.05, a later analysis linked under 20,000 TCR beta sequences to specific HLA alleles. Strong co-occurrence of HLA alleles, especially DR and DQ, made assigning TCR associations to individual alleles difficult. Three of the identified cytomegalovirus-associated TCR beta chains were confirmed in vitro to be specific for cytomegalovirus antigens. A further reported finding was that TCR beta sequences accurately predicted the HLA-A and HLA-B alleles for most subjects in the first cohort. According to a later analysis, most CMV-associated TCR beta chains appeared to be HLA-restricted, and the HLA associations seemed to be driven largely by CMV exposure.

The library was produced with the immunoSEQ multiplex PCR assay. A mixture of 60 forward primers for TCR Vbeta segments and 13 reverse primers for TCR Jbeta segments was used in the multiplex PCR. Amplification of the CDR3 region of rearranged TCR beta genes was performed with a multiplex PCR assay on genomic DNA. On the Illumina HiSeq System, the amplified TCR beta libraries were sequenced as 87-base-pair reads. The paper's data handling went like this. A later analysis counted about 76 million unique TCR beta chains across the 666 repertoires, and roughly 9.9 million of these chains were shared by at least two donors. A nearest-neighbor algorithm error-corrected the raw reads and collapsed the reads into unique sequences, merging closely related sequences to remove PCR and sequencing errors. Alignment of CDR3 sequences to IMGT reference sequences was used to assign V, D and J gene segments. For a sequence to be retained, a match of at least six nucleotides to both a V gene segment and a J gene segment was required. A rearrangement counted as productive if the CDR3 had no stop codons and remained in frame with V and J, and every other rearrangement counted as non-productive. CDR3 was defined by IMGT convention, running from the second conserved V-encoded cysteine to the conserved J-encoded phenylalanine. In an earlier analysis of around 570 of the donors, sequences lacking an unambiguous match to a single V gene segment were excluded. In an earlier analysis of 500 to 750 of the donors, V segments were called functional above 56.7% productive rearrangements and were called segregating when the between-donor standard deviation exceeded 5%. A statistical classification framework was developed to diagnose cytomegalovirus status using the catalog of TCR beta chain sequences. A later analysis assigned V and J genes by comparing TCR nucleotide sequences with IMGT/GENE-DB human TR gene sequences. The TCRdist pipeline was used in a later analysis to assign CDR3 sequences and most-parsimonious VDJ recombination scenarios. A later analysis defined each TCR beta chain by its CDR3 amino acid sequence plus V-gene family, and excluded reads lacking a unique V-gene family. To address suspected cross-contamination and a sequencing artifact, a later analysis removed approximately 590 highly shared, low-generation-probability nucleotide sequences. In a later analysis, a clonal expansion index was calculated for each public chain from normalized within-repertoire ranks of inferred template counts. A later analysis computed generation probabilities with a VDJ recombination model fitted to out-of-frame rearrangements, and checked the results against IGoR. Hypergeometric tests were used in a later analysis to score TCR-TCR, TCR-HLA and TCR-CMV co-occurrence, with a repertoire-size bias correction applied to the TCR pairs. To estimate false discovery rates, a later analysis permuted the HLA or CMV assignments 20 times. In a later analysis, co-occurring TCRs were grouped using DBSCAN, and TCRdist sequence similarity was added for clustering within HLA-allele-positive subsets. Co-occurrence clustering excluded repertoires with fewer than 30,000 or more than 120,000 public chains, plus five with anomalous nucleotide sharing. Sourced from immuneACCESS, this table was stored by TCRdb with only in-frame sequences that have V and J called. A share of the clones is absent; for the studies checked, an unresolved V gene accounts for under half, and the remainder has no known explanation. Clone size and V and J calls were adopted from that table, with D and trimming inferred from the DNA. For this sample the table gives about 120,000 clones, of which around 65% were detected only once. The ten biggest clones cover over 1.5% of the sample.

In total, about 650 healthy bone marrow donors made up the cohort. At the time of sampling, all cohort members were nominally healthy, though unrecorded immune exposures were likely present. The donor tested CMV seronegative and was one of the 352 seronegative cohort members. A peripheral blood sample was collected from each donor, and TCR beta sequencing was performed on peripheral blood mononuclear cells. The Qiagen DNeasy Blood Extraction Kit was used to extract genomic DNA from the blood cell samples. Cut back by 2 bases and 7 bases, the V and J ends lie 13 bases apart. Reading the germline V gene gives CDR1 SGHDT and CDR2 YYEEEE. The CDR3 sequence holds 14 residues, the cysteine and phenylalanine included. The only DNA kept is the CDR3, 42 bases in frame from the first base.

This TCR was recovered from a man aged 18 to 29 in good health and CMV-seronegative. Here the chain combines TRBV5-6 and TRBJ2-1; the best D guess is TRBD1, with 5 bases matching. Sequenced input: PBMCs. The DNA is TGTGCCAGCAGCTTTCGAAGGGGCCCGAATGAGCAGTTCTTC. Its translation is CASSFRRGPNEQFF.